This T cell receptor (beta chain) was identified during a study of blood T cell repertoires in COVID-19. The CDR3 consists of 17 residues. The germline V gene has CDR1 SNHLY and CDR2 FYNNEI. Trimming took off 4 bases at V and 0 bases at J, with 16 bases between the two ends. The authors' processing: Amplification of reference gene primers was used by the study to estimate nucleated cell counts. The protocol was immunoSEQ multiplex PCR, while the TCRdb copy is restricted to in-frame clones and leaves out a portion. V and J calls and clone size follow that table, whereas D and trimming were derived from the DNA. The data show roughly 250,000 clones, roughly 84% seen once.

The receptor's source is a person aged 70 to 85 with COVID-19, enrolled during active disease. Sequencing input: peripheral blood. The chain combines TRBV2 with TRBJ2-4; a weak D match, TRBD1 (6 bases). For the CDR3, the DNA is TGTGCCAGCAGTGGACAGGTCTCCCTACTAGCCAAAAACATTCAGTACTTC. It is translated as CASSGQVSLLAKNIQYF.